This TCR beta chain stems from a study of identical twins. Template switching supplied a universal primer site; unique molecular identifiers were carried on the cDNA. A single record per CDR3 protein comes from TCRdb applying MiXCR to the 5' RACE reads. The profile shows hundreds of thousands of distinct CDR3 sequences, approximately 13% of them singletons. This CDR3 region has 14 residues. Germline V gene data show CDR1 as ENHRY and CDR2 as SYGVKD. Trimming stripped 5 bases from V and 3 bases from J, with 14 bases between. Findings and caveats of the study: Model-predicted out-of-frame TCR alpha sharing fell below observed values in monozygotic twins. Twin pairs' shared out-of-frame alpha sequences were enriched in low generation probability. Whereas memory repertoires showed no such difference, abundant cord blood beta clonotypes carried fewer insertions.

This clonotype occurred a few times. Its target is not known. The same sample was also studied in work on yellow fever vaccine responses in identical twins.

This clonotype originated in a woman between 18 and 30 years old in good health. The J gene is TRBJ2-7, the V gene TRBV10-3, with a tentative D call TRBD1 (5 bases). Sequenced material: PBMCs. Here the CDR3 reads CAISQGSTGYEQYF. For the CDR3, the DNA is TGTGCCATCAGTCAGGGCTCCACGGGCTACGAGCAGTACTTC.